This TCR beta chain was obtained from a study of blood T cell repertoires in COVID-19. Overall study context: Samples came from the United States, Italy and Spain, spanning acute and convalescent COVID-19. T cells, B-cell-depleted T cells, or PBMCs supplied cDNA or gDNA.

Original handling: Reference gene primer amplification gave nucleated cell count estimates. TCRdb's table, derived via immunoSEQ multiplex PCR, lists solely in-frame clones and lacks some. The V and J calls and clone size are taken from that table; D and trimming were inferred from the DNA. The repertoire consists of nearly 200,000 clones, with around four fifths occurring once and the leading ten covering roughly 20%. Sequenced input: peripheral blood. This TCR derives from a human donor in a cohort sampled during active COVID-19.

CDR3 nucleotide sequence: TGTGCCAGCAGCGTAGGGTGGGCATCAGAGACCCAGTACTTC. Translating gives CASSVGWASETQYF. The chain combines TRBV9 with TRBJ2-5; no reliable D call. In germline, CDR1 is SGDLS, CDR2 YYNGEE. The CDR3 has 14 amino acids. V was trimmed by 0 bases and J by 4 bases, leaving 10 bases between them.